This T cell receptor beta chain stems from a study of CD8 T cells in ankylosing spondylitis. Germline V gene sequence: CDR1 DFQATT, CDR2 SNEGSKA (reference sequence). The V gene lost 4 bases and the J gene lost 4 bases, with 24 bases spanning the gap. CDR3 size: 17 residues. Points from the study as a whole: The study identified a TCR beta motif of under ten highly homologous variants that appeared characteristic of ankylosing spondylitis blood.

Turning to this clonotype: Its antigen is unknown.

By quantitative 5'-RACE with molecular barcodes, the TCR beta libraries were made. TCRdb reanalysed the 5' RACE reads using MiXCR and keeps one entry per CDR3 protein. The sample holds fewer than 450,000 distinct CDR3 sequences; 17% are singletons and the top ten take over 0.9%. The sequence was obtained from a male donor with ankylosing spondylitis. The material sequenced was blood, either unsorted or a sorted T cell fraction (not recorded which). The chain links TRBV20-1 to TRBJ2-3; D is perhaps TRBD1 (6 bases). Written as DNA, the CDR3 is TGCAGTGCTACGCGTTCTGGGGCAGGGGCTTTTCCAGATACGCAGTATTTT. Amino acid sequence: CSATRSGAGAFPDTQYF.